This TCR beta chain appears in the sequencing data of a study of blood T cell repertoires in COVID-19. Looking at the study overall: Sites across the United States, Italy and Spain contributed samples from acute and convalescent COVID-19. PBMCs, B-cell-depleted T cells, or T cells provided the cDNA or gDNA that made up the material.

In the authors' workflow: Estimated nucleated cell counts came from reference gene primer amplification. Sequencing used immunoSEQ multiplex PCR; TCRdb keeps in-frame clones, though not all of them. V and J calls and clone size are copied from that table; D and trimming were computed from the DNA. The sample comprises 84,000 or so clones, 83% of which are singletons, and about 42% rests with the top ten. CDR3 length equals 13 residues. V gave up 2 bases and J gave up 1 base, with 5 bases separating them. Looked up from germline, CDR1 is ENHRY and CDR2 is SYGVKD. Sequencing was performed on peripheral blood. This sequence was found in an elderly man with active or convalescent COVID-19. The chain links TRBV10-3 to TRBJ1-1; no firm D call. The CDR3 nucleotides read TGTGCCATCAGTGAGGGGAGGAACACTGAAGCTTTCTTT. Protein sequence: CAISEGRNTEAFF.